The entry that follows covers one T cell receptor (beta chain) sequence. Its antigen remains unidentified. The J segment lost 2 bases and the V segment lost 5 bases, leaving 9 bases of the junction unmatched. Germline CDR1 is SGHVS and CDR2 is FNYEAQ. The CDR3 length is 15 residues. Participants who had HIV were, without exception, treated in the United States. The data stem from a study of long-term antiretroviral therapy in people with HIV. Study-wide context: When the earliest samples were collected, ART was typically delayed until CD4 counts fell. Study observations and caveats: Transplant donor controls retained higher diversity, though diversity increased after ART. Compared with controls, HIV repertoires showed narrower CDR3 length ranges.

Version v3.0 of the immunoSEQ assay ran at survey level. The protocol was immunoSEQ multiplex PCR, while the TCRdb copy is restricted to in-frame clones and leaves out a portion. This sample has approximately 28,000 clones, with 70% to 85% found just once. The chain couples TRBV7-6 to TRBJ2-7; 7 bases line up with TRBD1. The sequence was obtained from a young man with HIV. This material consisted of unsorted PBMCs, taken 0.8 years before starting antiretroviral therapy. CDR3 sequence: CASSPAGTETYEQYF. The DNA of the CDR3 is TGTGCCAGCAGCCCGGCCGGGACAGAGACCTACGAGCAGTACTTC.